Below, 17 T cell receptor beta chains from the same sample are listed, as sequenced in a study of glioma-infiltrating T cells. The iRepertoire nested amplicon-rescue multiplex PCR amplified TCR alpha and beta CDR3s from RNA. TCRdb reprocessed the multiplex PCR reads with MiXCR, giving one entry per CDR3 protein. The table lists around 130,000 distinct CDR3 sequences, 24% of them singletons. The specimen was glioma tissue, nonneoplastic brain tissue, or PBMCs (not recorded which). All receptors come from a human donor with low-grade glioma or glioblastoma, undergoing nonglioma brain surgery, or in good health (not recorded which).

This clonotype came up once. A much larger clone lies one base from this, so it may be a read error. The rearrangement uses TRBV27 and TRBJ1-2, with 8 bases fitting TRBD1. The V segment lost 5 bases and the J segment 8 bases; nucleotides outside the gene matches: 10. The CDR3 has 14 residues. The germline V gene has CDR1 MNHEY and CDR2 SMNVEV (reference sequence). The CDR3 coding sequence is TGTGCCAGCAGTCCCGGCCCGGACAGGGCAGGCTACACCTTC. This encodes CASSPGPDRAGYTF.

This clonotype was seen repeatedly, ten times or more. J is TRBJ2-1 and V is TRBV4-1; D is ambiguous. CDR3 length equals 13 residues. Germline V gives CDR1 MGHRA, CDR2 YSYEKL. Trimming cost V 0 bases and J 8 bases, with 8 bases left between them. CDR3 DNA sequence: TGCGCCAGCAGCCAAGATAAGGTTGATGAGCAGTTCTTC. Encoded protein: CASSQDKVDEQFF.

This clonotype has a handful of counts. The chain is built from TRBV14 and TRBJ1-2, with D hard to call. CDR3 size: 16 residues. CDR1 and CDR2 (germline): SGHDN, FVKESK. Trimming shortened V by 4 bases and J by 1 base, and 16 bases separated the two germline ends. The CDR3 loop reads CASSPLETAINYGYTF. The CDR3 DNA sequence: TGTGCCAGCAGCCCCCTGGAGACGGCCATTAACTATGGCTACACCTTC.

This chain links TRBV9 with TRBJ2-7; 7 bases fit TRBD1. The germline CDR1 and CDR2 sequences are SGDLS and YYNGEE. This CDR3 comprises 17 residues. V lost 3 bases, J lost 0 bases, and 12 bases stayed unmatched. CDR3 protein: CASSESGRDSSSYEQYV. The DNA of the CDR3 is TGTGCCAGCAGCGAATCCGGACGGGACAGCAGCTCCTACGAGCAGTACGTC.

This clonotype was found many times. The rearrangement joins TRBV6-1 to TRBJ1-1; D gene unclear. The CDR3 loop spans 13 amino acids. V was trimmed by 4 bases and J by 0 bases, leaving 6 bases between them. CDR1 MNHNS and CDR2 SASEGT come from the germline V gene. The CDR3 region is CASSGPVNTEAFF. Written as DNA, the CDR3 is TGTGCCAGCAGTGGCCCAGTGAACACTGAAGCTTTCTTT.

This clonotype is medium-sized in the sample. This sequence joins TRBV6-1 and TRBJ1-1; D possibly corresponds to TRBD1 (6 bases). V lost 11 bases and J lost 8, with 21 bases in between. The CDR3 contains 13 residues. From germline, CDR1 is MNHNS and CDR2 SASEGT. Written as DNA, the CDR3 is TGTGCCGCCCGACCGGGACACGGATCCGAAGCTTTCTTT. Translated: CAARPGHGSEAFF.

This clonotype appeared many times. The rearrangement links TRBV6-1 to TRBJ2-3; maybe TRBD2 (7 bases). Trimming cost V 6 bases and J 2 bases, with 12 bases left between them. This CDR3 region has 14 residues. The germline V gene has CDR1 MNHNS and CDR2 SASEGT. CDR3: CASRRGGVTDTQYF. DNA of the CDR3: TGTGCCAGCAGAAGAGGGGGGGTCACAGATACGCAGTATTTT.

The chain uses TRBV29-1 and TRBJ2-1; a possible D gene is TRBD2 (5 bases). Germline assignment: CDR1 SQVTM and CDR2 ANQGSEA. The CDR3 totals 11 residues. Trimming removed 5 bases at V and 7 bases at J, with 9 bases between. The CDR3 DNA follows: TGCAGCGTTAGGGAGACGAATGAGCAGTTCTTC. Its translation: CSVRETNEQFF.

This clonotype has at least ten counts. The chain is built from TRBV12-3 or TRBV12-4 and TRBJ1-5, with unresolved D. The ends were cut back, 7 bases at V and 0 bases at J, with 7 bases in the middle. CDR3 length: 13 residues. The DNA for the CDR3 is TGTGCCAGCAAACAGTTTAGCAATCAGCCCCAGCATTTT. Translated: CASKQFSNQPQHF.

A word on this clonotype: A junction end diverges from the germline sequence, so it may reflect a read error. The CDR3 region is CASNQFRGDYGNEKLFF. The CDR3 coding sequence is TGCGCCAGCAACCAATTTCGGGGCGATTATGGTAATGAAAAACTGTTTTTT. V gene TRBV4-1 combines with J gene TRBJ1-4, with a possible D match to TRBD1 (5 bases). The CDR3 totals 17 residues. CDR1 and CDR2 (germline): MGHRA, YSYEKL.

CDR3 in DNA: TGTGCCAGCACCAGGACCACTAACTATGGCTACACCTTC. Its translation: CASTRTTNYGYTF. The chain links TRBV2 to TRBJ1-2; D uncertain. V was cut by 7 bases and J by 0 bases, with 9 bases left in between. The length of the CDR3 is 13 residues. Germline V lookup: CDR1 SNHLY, CDR2 FYNNEI.

The chain joins TRBV2 to TRBJ1-1; no firm D call. V lost 3 bases, J lost 0 bases, and 8 bases lay in between. Germline V gene data show CDR1 as SNHLY and CDR2 as FYNNEI. The CDR3 contains 14 residues. CDR3 residues: CASSDLGMNTEAFF. CDR3 DNA sequence: TGTGCCAGCAGTGACCTGGGTATGAACACTGAAGCTTTCTTT.

The rearrangement links TRBV7-9 to TRBJ2-5; D gene ambiguous. V was cut by 7 bases and J by 0 bases, with 6 bases left in between. The CDR3 is 12 amino acids. Looked up from germline, CDR1 is SEHNR and CDR2 is FQNEAQ (reference sequence). The CDR3 is CASTRYQETQYF. The DNA of the CDR3 is TGTGCCAGCACCCGTTACCAAGAGACCCAGTACTTC.

A few counts support this clonotype. The DNA for the CDR3 is TGTGCCAGCAGCAACGGACTAGCGGGGTCCTATACGCAGTATTTT. Translating gives CASSNGLAGSYTQYF. This chain links TRBV7-8 with TRBJ2-3; 12 positions agree with TRBD2. The junction had 7 bases not matched to a gene; V was cut back by 5 bases and J by 7 bases. The CDR3 covers 15 residues. Germline values: CDR1 SGHVS, CDR2 FQNEAQ.

Remarks on this clonotype: A much larger clone is a single base away; this may be a read error. V usage is TRBV6-2 or TRBV6-3 and J usage is TRBJ2-1; TRBD2 matches 10 bases. CDR1 is MNHEY and CDR2 is SVGEGT in the germline V gene. The CDR3 extends over 15 amino acids. The chain's CDR3 is CASSVLAGTYNKQFF. CDR3 DNA sequence: TGTGCCAGCAGCGTACTAGCGGGAACCTACAATAAGCAGTTCTTC.

V and J are TRBV2 and TRBJ1-5; tentatively, D is TRBD1 (5 bases). Germline lookup yields CDR1 SNHLY and CDR2 FYNNEI. The CDR3 runs 14 residues. Trimming left V 2 bases short and J 4 bases short, with 9 bases between. This CDR3 reads CASSEWDGNQPQHF. CDR3 bases: TGTGCCAGCAGTGAATGGGACGGGAATCAGCCCCAGCATTTT.

This clonotype was observed many times. The V call is TRBV20-1, the J call TRBJ1-1; the D gene is possibly TRBD1 (5 bases). Trimming took 0 bases from V and 4 from J, leaving 15 bases between them. Germline V gene data show CDR1 as DFQATT and CDR2 as SNEGSKA (reference sequence). The CDR3 length is 15 residues. For the CDR3, the DNA is TGCAGTGCTAGAGATTTCGGACGGGGGGTCACTGAAGCTTTCTTT. Protein: CSARDFGRGVTEAFF.